The 30 T cell receptor beta chains listed next were all sequenced from one sample in a study of radiotherapy plus CTLA-4 blockade in lung cancer. The protocol was immunoSEQ multiplex PCR, while the TCRdb copy is restricted to in-frame clones and leaves out a portion. In the table there are 65,000 to 95,000 clones, about nine tenths of which are singletons. Sequenced material: peripheral blood, taken from a patient treated with radiotherapy plus ipilimumab. These receptors all come from a human donor with non-small cell lung cancer that progressed on radiotherapy plus ipilimumab.

This clone was counted a few times. This chain connects TRBV6-1 to TRBJ2-5; D ambiguous. Trimming left V 8 bases short and J 4 bases short, with 11 bases between. This CDR3 is built from 12 residues. Germline V gene data show CDR1 as MNHNS and CDR2 as SASEGT. The CDR3 DNA reads as TGTGCCAGCCAAAACCCCGGAGAGACCCAGTACTTC. Translated, it gives CASQNPGETQYF.

The chain carries TRBV5-4 and TRBJ2-5; no clear D gene. The CDR3 spans 17 residues. Trimming left V 0 bases short and J 2 bases short, with 17 bases between. Per the germline V gene, CDR1 is SGHNT and CDR2 is YYREEE (reference sequence). Here the CDR3 DNA reads TGTGCCAGCAGCTTGGTGTCGAGCAGGCTTGGACAAGAGACCCAGTACTTC. As protein: CASSLVSSRLGQETQYF.

The gene calls are TRBV5-1 and TRBJ1-1; tentatively, D is TRBD1 (6 bases). Germline CDR1 is SGHRS and CDR2 is YFSETQ. Trimming shortened V by 6 bases and J by 4 bases, and 13 bases separated the two germline ends. There are 13 residues in the CDR3. CDR3 protein: CASTNEGGTEAFF. The CDR3, as DNA: TGCGCCAGCACCAATGAAGGGGGCACTGAAGCTTTCTTT.

V gene TRBV10-3 combines with J gene TRBJ1-3; 7 bases are shared with TRBD1. This CDR3 region has 13 residues. Germline CDR1 and CDR2: ENHRY and SYGVKD. V was pared by 6 bases and J by 2 bases, with 1 base of the junction left unmatched. Written as DNA, the CDR3 is TGTGCCATCAGGCAGGGGGCTGGAAACACCATATATTTT. It encodes CAIRQGAGNTIYF.

The gene calls are TRBV11-2 and TRBJ2-7; 9 bases match TRBD1. Germline V gene data show CDR1 as SGHAT and CDR2 as FQNNGV. CDR3 size: 14 residues. Losses at the gene ends were 4 bases for V and 3 bases for J; bases not matched to a gene: 4. Here the CDR3 reads CASSSGQGIYEQYF. The CDR3 DNA is TGTGCCAGCAGCTCGGGACAGGGAATCTACGAGCAGTACTTC.

In its sample, this clone was seen a few times. The genes are TRBV7-9 and TRBJ2-5, with D perhaps TRBD2 (6 bases). V was clipped by 5 bases and J by 1 base, with 11 bases between them. Germline V gives CDR1 SEHNR, CDR2 FQNEAQ (reference sequence). This CDR3 region has 14 residues. The CDR3 region is CASSNVGGQETQYF. In DNA, the CDR3 is TGTGCCAGCAGCAACGTGGGGGGCCAAGAGACCCAGTACTTC. Combining the CDR3 with reference TRBV7-9 and TRBJ2-5 gives the whole variable domain DTGVSQNPRHKITKRGQNVTFRCDPISEHNRLYWYRQTLGQGPEFLTYFQNEAQLEKSRLLSDRFSAERPKGSFSTLEIQRTEQGDSAMYLCASSNVGGQETQYFGPGTRLLVL.

This chain connects TRBV2 to TRBJ2-7; D is possibly TRBD1 (5 bases). V lost 5 bases and J 3 bases, leaving 23 bases between the germline ends. CDR1 is SNHLY, CDR2 FYNNEI, per germline. The CDR3 length is 17 residues. The CDR3 here is CASSRKSDRNSFYEQYV. CDR3 sequence (DNA): TGTGCCAGCAGTCGAAAATCAGACAGAAATTCCTTCTACGAGCAGTACGTC.

The chain joins TRBV9 to TRBJ2-5; D remains ambiguous. The V end was cut by 0 bases, the J end by 2 bases, with 8 bases between. The CDR3 is 14 amino acids. From germline, CDR1 is SGDLS and CDR2 YYNGEE. CDR3 bases: TGTGCCAGCAGCGTAGTCGGCGGTCAAGAGACCCAGTACTTC. It encodes CASSVVGGQETQYF.

The genes are TRBV6-5 and TRBJ2-4; 8 nucleotides agree with TRBD1. Looked up from germline, CDR1 is MNHEY and CDR2 is SVGAGI. This CDR3 is built from 14 residues. Trimming took 5 bases from V and 7 from J; bases not matched to a gene: 7. CDR3 residues: CASSQTGVRNIQYF. As DNA, the CDR3 is TGTGCCAGCAGTCAGACAGGGGTTAGGAACATTCAGTACTTC.

V gene TRBV2 combines with J gene TRBJ1-2, with 7 nucleotides matching TRBD1. Trimming cost V 6 bases and J 0 bases; bases outside gene matches: 10. The CDR3 consists of 16 residues. CDR1 and CDR2 (germline): SNHLY, FYNNEI. The CDR3 nucleotides read TGTGCCAGCAGCCGAACCGGACAGGCTACTAACTATGGCTACACCTTC. Protein: CASSRTGQATNYGYTF.

V usage is TRBV27 and J usage is TRBJ2-3; the match to TRBD2 covers 14 bases. V shed 5 bases, J shed 4 bases, and the junction held 5 bases outside the gene matches. CDR1 MNHEY and CDR2 SMNVEV come from the germline V gene (reference sequence). The CDR3 totals 16 residues. The CDR3 region is CASSAPTSGRADTQYF. CDR3 DNA: TGTGCCAGCAGTGCCCCGACTAGCGGGAGGGCAGATACGCAGTATTTT.

The chain employs TRBV28 and TRBJ2-1; 11 nucleotides align to TRBD1. The germline gives CDR1 MDHEN, CDR2 SYDVKM. V dropped 0 bases and J dropped 7; count of bases not matched to a gene: 5. The CDR3 consists of 16 residues. The CDR3 is CASSLWMGQGENEQFF. The CDR3 DNA reads TGTGCCAGCAGTTTATGGATGGGACAGGGGGAAAATGAGCAGTTCTTC. The complete variable domain, with remaining parts taken from reference TRBV28 and TRBJ2-1, reads DVKVTQSSRYLVKRTGEKVFLECVQDMDHENMFWYRQDPGLGLRLIYFSYDVKMKEKGDIPEGYSVSREKKERFSLILESASTNQTSMYLCASSLWMGQGENEQFFGPGTRLTVL.

V gene TRBV28 combines with J gene TRBJ1-2; no firm D call. CDR1 is MDHEN, CDR2 SYDVKM, per germline. The CDR3 runs to 13 residues. The V end lost 2 bases, the J end lost 2 bases, and 6 bases lay between the germline ends. The CDR3 reads CASSLTENYGYTF. Here the CDR3 DNA reads TGTGCCAGCAGTTTAACAGAAAACTATGGCTACACCTTC.

The chain has TRBV2 and TRBJ1-5; the D gene is possibly TRBD1 (6 bases). The CDR3 totals 14 residues. CDR1 is SNHLY, CDR2 FYNNEI, per germline. The germline V and J ends were trimmed by 0 bases and 6 bases, with 9 bases remaining between them. This CDR3 is CASSEARGPQPQHF. The CDR3 DNA reads as TGTGCCAGCAGTGAAGCCCGGGGGCCTCAGCCCCAGCATTTT. The full variable domain, its missing parts supplied by reference TRBV2 and TRBJ1-5, is EPEVTQTPSHQVTQMGQEVILRCVPISNHLYFYWYRQILGQKVEFLVSFYNNEISEKSEIFDDQFSVERPDGSNFTLKIRSTKLEDSAMYFCASSEARGPQPQHFGDGTRLSIL.

The chain has TRBV7-8 and TRBJ2-1, with a weak D call TRBD2 (5 bases). This CDR3 comprises 13 residues. The germline V and J ends were trimmed by 5 bases and 0 bases, with 5 bases remaining between them. Looked up from germline, CDR1 is SGHVS and CDR2 is FQNEAQ. The CDR3, as DNA: TGTGCCAGCAGCGGGAGCTCCTACAATGAGCAGTTCTTC. Protein: CASSGSSYNEQFF.

The chain is built from TRBV28 and TRBJ2-7; 10 bases are a match to TRBD1. The CDR3 totals 16 residues. V was pared by 1 base and J by 2 bases, with 5 bases of the junction left unmatched. Per germline, CDR1 MDHEN and CDR2 SYDVKM. The CDR3 is CASSLYSGQGTYEQYF. CDR3 sequence (DNA): TGTGCCAGCAGTTTATATTCGGGACAGGGGACCTACGAGCAGTACTTC.

The gene calls are TRBV4-2 and TRBJ2-1; TRBD1 matches 8 bases. This CDR3 spans 17 amino acids. CDR1 LGHNA and CDR2 YNFKEQ come from the germline V gene. The V and J ends lost 2 bases and 7 bases, in that order; junction bases with no gene match: 13. In nucleotides, the CDR3 is TGTGCCAGCAGCCAAATCCCCAGGGGGCAAGTATATAATGAGCAGTTCTTC. Its protein is CASSQIPRGQVYNEQFF.

This chain joins TRBV30 and TRBJ2-7, with a weak D call TRBD2 (6 bases). Looked up from germline, CDR1 is GTSNPN and CDR2 is SVGIG (reference sequence). The CDR3 covers 13 residues. Trimming took 4 bases from V and 0 from J, leaving 10 bases between them. As DNA, the CDR3 is TGTGCCTGGAATAGCGGTAGCTCCTACGAGCAGTACGTC. Translating gives CAWNSGSSYEQYV.

V and J are TRBV15 and TRBJ2-7; 10 bases match TRBD2. The CDR3 is 18 amino acids. Germline CDR1 LNHNV, CDR2 YYDKDF (reference sequence). V lost 0 bases to trimming and J lost 4 bases; unmatched junction nucleotides: 12. Written as DNA, the CDR3 is TGTGCCACCAGCAGAGATCGGCCCCTAGCGGGAGAAAATTACGAGCAGTACGTC. It specifies CATSRDRPLAGENYEQYV.

The chain has TRBV30 and TRBJ2-1; 10 bases are shared with TRBD2. This CDR3 has 13 amino acids. Losses at the gene ends were 8 bases for V and 1 base for J; bases not matched to a gene: 2. The germline CDR1 and CDR2 sequences are GTSNPN and SVGIG (reference sequence). Here the CDR3 reads CASGRGSYNEQFF. The CDR3 bases are TGTGCCAGCGGGAGGGGATCCTACAATGAGCAGTTCTTC.

The rearrangement links TRBV6-6 to TRBJ1-1, with TRBD1 identical over 7 bases. The CDR3 sequence is 14 residues long. J lost 2 bases, V lost 4 bases, and 4 bases had no gene match. From germline, CDR1 is MNHNY and CDR2 SVGAGI (reference sequence). DNA for the CDR3: TGTGCCAGCAGTTTCAGACAGGGAAACACTGAAGCTTTCTTT. Translating it yields CASSFRQGNTEAFF.

The CDR3 reads CASSFGHPSEQYF. As DNA, the CDR3 is TGTGCCAGCAGTTTCGGACATCCTTCCGAGCAGTACTTC. The gene calls are TRBV27 and TRBJ2-7; a possible D gene is TRBD1 (5 bases). The CDR3 loop spans 13 amino acids. Germline CDR1 and CDR2: MNHEY and SMNVEV (reference sequence). V was clipped by 3 bases and J by 6 bases, with 12 bases between them.

CDR3 protein: CASSFQLWASGYTGELFF. The CDR3 nucleotides are TGTGCCAGCAGTTTTCAGCTGTGGGCTAGCGGATACACCGGGGAGCTGTTTTTT. The chain combines TRBV27 with TRBJ2-2; 7 positions agree with TRBD2. The CDR3 covers 18 residues. The V gene end was trimmed by 3 bases and the J gene end by 3 bases; junction bases not matched to a gene: 13. CDR1 is MNHEY, CDR2 SMNVEV, per germline (reference sequence).

This chain connects TRBV5-1 to TRBJ2-5, with 10 bases aligning to TRBD2. The V and J ends lost 7 bases and 5 bases, in that order; junction bases with no gene match: 20. CDR1 is SGHRS and CDR2 is YFSETQ in the germline V gene. This CDR3 comprises 18 residues. The CDR3, as DNA: TGCGCCAGCCGTACCCCCCGCTCTAGCGGGAGATTGGGTGAGACCCAGTACTTC. It translates to CASRTPRSSGRLGETQYF. The variable domain in full, completed from reference TRBV5-1 and TRBJ2-5, reads KAGVTQTPRYLIKTRGQQVTLSCSPISGHRSVSWYQQTPGQGLQFLFEYFSETQRNKGNFPGRFSGRQFSNSRSEMNVSTLELGDSALYLCASRTPRSSGRLGETQYFGPGTRLLVL.

The chain joins TRBV29-1 to TRBJ1-2; D ambiguous. The CDR3 is 10 residues long. The ends were cut back, 3 bases at V and 4 bases at J, with 3 bases in the middle. Germline CDR1 reads SQVTM; CDR2 reads ANQGSEA. CDR3 sequence: CSVDSYGYTF. The CDR3 DNA follows: TGCAGCGTTGACAGCTATGGCTACACCTTC.

V usage is TRBV30 and J usage is TRBJ2-7; 8 bases fit TRBD1. CDR3 size: 12 residues. After removal of 5 bases from V and 9 bases from J, the junction contained 9 bases not matched to a gene. CDR1 and CDR2 from the germline V gene are GTSNPN and SVGIG (reference sequence). The CDR3 bases are TGTGCCTGGGAGGACAGGGCCCCAGGGCAGTACTTC. The encoded protein is CAWEDRAPGQYF.

This chain links TRBV7-7 with TRBJ2-7; TRBD2 aligns across 12 bases. Germline values: CDR1 SSHAT, CDR2 FNYEAQ (reference sequence). This CDR3 spans 16 amino acids. CDR3 bases: TGTGCTAGCAGCTGGGGCCTAGCGGGAGGGCCTCACGAGCAGTACGTC. Encoded protein: CASSWGLAGGPHEQYV.

This chain joins TRBV6-6 and TRBJ1-1, with 7 bases identical to TRBD1. Germline-derived CDR1 and CDR2 are MNHNY and SVGAGI (reference sequence). This CDR3 contains 12 residues. J gave up 6 bases and V 6 bases, and 4 bases lay outside the gene matches. In DNA, the CDR3 is TGTGCCAGCAGCTTACAGGGGTCTGAAGCTTTCTTT. Protein: CASSLQGSEAFF.

The chain carries TRBV5-1 and TRBJ2-1; either TRBD1 or TRBD2 may supply D (6 bases each). Germline CDR1 and CDR2: SGHRS and YFSETQ. V lost 5 bases to trimming and J lost 7 bases, with 13 bases between them. The CDR3 extends over 13 amino acids. The CDR3 spells CASRGGSLNEQFF. As DNA, the CDR3 is TGCGCCAGCAGAGGGGGGAGCTTAAATGAGCAGTTCTTC.

The chain recombines TRBV6-5 with TRBJ1-2; D may be TRBD1 (6 bases). The length of the CDR3 is 16 residues. The V gene's germline CDR1 is MNHEY and CDR2 SVGAGI. V was clipped by 2 bases and J by 8 bases, with 21 bases between them. The CDR3 DNA is TGTGCCAGCAGTTACGGAGGTTCGACAGGCCCGAGAGGCTACACCTTC. Amino acids: CASSYGGSTGPRGYTF.